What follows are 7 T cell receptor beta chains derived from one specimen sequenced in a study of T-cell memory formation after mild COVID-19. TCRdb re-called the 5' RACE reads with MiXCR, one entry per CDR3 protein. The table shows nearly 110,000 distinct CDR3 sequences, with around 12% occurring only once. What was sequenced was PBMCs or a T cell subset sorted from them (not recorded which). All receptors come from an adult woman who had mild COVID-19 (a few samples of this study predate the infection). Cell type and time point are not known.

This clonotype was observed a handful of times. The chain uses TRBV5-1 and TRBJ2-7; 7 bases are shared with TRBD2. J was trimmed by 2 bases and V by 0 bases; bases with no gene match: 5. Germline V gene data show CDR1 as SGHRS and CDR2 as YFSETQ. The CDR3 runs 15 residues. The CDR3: CASSLAASGTYEQYF. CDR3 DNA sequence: TGCGCCAGCAGCTTGGCGGCTAGCGGAACCTACGAGCAGTACTTC.

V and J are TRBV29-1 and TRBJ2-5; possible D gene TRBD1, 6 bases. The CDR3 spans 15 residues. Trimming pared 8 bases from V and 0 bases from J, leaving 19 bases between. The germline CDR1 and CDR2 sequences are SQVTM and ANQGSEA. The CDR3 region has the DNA TGCAGCACCCGAGGGTGGGGGCTCGACCAAGAGACCCAGTACTTC. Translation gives CSTRGWGLDQETQYF.

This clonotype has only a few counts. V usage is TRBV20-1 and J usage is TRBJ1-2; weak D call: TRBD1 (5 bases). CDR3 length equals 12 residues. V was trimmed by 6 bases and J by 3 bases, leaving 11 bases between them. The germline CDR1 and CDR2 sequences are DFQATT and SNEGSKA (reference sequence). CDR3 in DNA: TGCAGTGCCCGAGCGGGGGACTATGGCTACACCTTC. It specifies CSARAGDYGYTF.

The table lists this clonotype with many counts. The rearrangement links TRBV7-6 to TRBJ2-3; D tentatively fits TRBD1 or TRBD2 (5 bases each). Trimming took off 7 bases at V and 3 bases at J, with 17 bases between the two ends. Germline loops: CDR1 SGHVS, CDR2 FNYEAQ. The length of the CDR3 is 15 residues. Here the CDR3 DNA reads TGTGCCAGCACCCTAGCTGAGGGGCCGACAGATACGCAGTATTTT. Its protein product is CASTLAEGPTDTQYF. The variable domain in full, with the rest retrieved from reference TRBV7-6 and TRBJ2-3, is GAGVSQSPRYKVTKRGQDVALRCDPISGHVSLYWYRQALGQGPEFLTYFNYEAQQDKSGLPNDRFSAERPEGSISTLTIQRTEQRDSAMYRCASTLAEGPTDTQYFGPGTRLTVL.

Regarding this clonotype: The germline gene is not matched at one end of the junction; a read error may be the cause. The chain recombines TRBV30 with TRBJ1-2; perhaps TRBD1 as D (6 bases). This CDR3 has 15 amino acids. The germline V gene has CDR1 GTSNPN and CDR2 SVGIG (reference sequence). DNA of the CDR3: TGCGCCTGGAGTGTACACCTCGCGGCAGGGGAAGGCTACACCTTC. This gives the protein CAWSVHLAAGEGYTF.

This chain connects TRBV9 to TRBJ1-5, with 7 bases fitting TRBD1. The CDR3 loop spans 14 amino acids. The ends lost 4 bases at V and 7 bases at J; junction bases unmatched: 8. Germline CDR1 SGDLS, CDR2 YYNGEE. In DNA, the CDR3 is TGTGCCAGCAGCCCAGGGGGAGGGAACCAGCCCCAGCATTTT. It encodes CASSPGGGNQPQHF.

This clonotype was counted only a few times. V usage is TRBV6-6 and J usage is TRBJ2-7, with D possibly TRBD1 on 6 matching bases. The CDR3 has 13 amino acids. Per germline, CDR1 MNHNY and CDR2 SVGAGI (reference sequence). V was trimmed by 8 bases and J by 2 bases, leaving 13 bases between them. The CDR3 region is CASSEGHTYEQYF. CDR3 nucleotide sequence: TGTGCCAGCTCAGAGGGACACACCTACGAGCAGTACTTC.